What follows describes a single T cell receptor (beta chain). Its antigen is currently not known. No much larger clonotype is one base removed from it; base qualities were not supplied. Sample time point, as interpreted from the label and publication: about 28 days (+/-7) after the second vaccine dose. Because spike-specific TCR depth and breadth did not differ between the two schedules, AZD1222 recipients who got a second dose at roughly 4 weeks were pooled with those who got a second dose at roughly 12 weeks. Vaccinee samples were obtained from the UK trials COV001 and COV002, which included a single-blind randomized controlled phase 2/3 trial of AZD1222 (ChAdOx1 nCoV-19) in healthy adults. Trial participant PBMC samples were collected at day 0 and day 28 after the second dose for TCRbeta chain sequencing. The CDR3 regions of human TCRbeta chains were analyzed by immunosequencing. In the authors' own workflow: TCRs in the repertoires were matched against a reference library of SARS-CoV-2-specific TCRs that had been generated with the MIRA antigen-specificity platform. Breadth was defined as the fraction of unique TCRs that were SARS-CoV-2-associated, and depth was defined as the fraction of total T cells that were SARS-CoV-2-associated. Using the MIRA data, each spike-specific TCR was assigned both to the spike region to which the TCR was reactive and to a CD4 or CD8 class. Log10-transformed breadth and depth values were compared by one-way ANOVA with Sidak's multiple comparisons tests. TCRdb stores this immuneACCESS table with in-frame sequences only. Part of the clones is absent; in the studies checked, under half of the shortfall reflects unresolved V genes, and no reason is known for the rest. The V and J calls and the clone size are those of that table, but D and trimming were determined from the DNA. The sample table records about 86,000 clones; over 85% of these occur just once. The ten biggest clones cover over 4% of the sample.

This record belongs to a study of T cell responses to AZD1222 COVID-19 vaccine (dated by TCRdb to about 2021). A note on the overall study: TCR sequencing covered 230 to 250 trial participants: 207 given two doses of AZD1222 and 26 given two doses of MenACWY control vaccine. Trial participants were enrolled into age subgroups of 18-55, 56-69 and 70-plus years, which contained 148, 28 and 57 TCR-sequenced participants, respectively.

The V end loses 1 base and the J end loses 5 bases, and a stretch of 11 bases separates them. Its CDR3 holds 14 amino acids, cysteine through phenylalanine. Solely the CDR3 DNA is kept, with 42 bases framed from the first base. CDR1 and CDR2 are drawn from the germline V gene: KGHSH, LQKENI. The study at large found these results: The 56-69-year group was small, and its depth increase did not reach significance, likely because of low power. Reportedly, almost half of the unique spike-specific TCRs recognized epitopes lying outside the regions that are mutated in the B.1.351 and B.1.1.7 variants. After two AZD1222 doses, spike-specific TCR breadth and depth were significantly higher than at day 0 and than in MenACWY recipients. Conclusions about previously exposed vaccinees are limited, since just five to seven AZD1222 recipients were seropositive for SARS-CoV-2 at baseline. Most participants were white British and females outnumbered males, and the authors suggested that clonal diversity may have been underestimated. The vaccine-associated CD4 TCRs covered the entire spike protein, and the dominant responses fell in regions 160-218 and 743-854. No day 14 peak-response samples were available, so repertoires were characterized only after the peak T cell response.

The chain was built from TRBV18 and TRBJ2-5; 6 matching bases give a weak D call of TRBD1. Material: peripheral blood, obtained 28 days after the second AZD1222 dose. The origin of this receptor is an adult who received the AZD1222 COVID-19 vaccine. The DNA sequence is TGTGCCAGCTCACCACGACAGGCACAGGAGACCCAGTACTTC. It is translated as CASSPRQAQETQYF.